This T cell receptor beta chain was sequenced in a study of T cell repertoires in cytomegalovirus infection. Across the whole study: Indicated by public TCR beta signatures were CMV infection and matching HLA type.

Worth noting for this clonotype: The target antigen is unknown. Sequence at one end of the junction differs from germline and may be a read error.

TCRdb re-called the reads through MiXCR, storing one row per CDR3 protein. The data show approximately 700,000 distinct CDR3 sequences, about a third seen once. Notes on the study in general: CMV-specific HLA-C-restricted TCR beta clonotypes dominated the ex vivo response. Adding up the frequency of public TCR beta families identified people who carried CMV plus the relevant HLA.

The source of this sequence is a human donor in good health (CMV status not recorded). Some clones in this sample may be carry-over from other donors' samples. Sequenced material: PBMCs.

The CDR3 reads CASNLSQLGYTF. The DNA for the CDR3 is TGTGCCAGCAACTTGAGCCAGCTGGGCTACACCTTC. The chain carries TRBV5-6 and TRBJ1-2; D remains ambiguous. The CDR3 extends over 12 amino acids. Germline V gene sequence: CDR1 SGHDT, CDR2 YYEEEE.